One and the same sample provided the 3 T cell receptor beta chains below, sequenced in a study of OX40 agonist ivuxolimab in advanced cancers. This table comes from immunoSEQ multiplex PCR, and its TCRdb copy is limited to in-frame clones, with some not included. The sample comprises 65,000 to 80,000 clones, approximately 90% of which are singletons, and 2% to 2.5% rests with the top ten. Material: CD4+ or CD8+ T cells sorted from blood, obtained in a trial of the OX40 agonist ivuxolimab. Receptors were obtained from an adult with an advanced solid tumor such as melanoma, head and neck, liver or kidney cancer.

This rearrangement joins TRBV6-1 to TRBJ2-6; TRBD2 agrees at 7 bases. V was clipped by 1 base and J by 0 bases; unmatched bases: 9. CDR1 and CDR2 from the germline V gene are MNHNS and SASEGT. The CDR3 covers 19 residues. CDR3 amino acids: CASSEGMGGVSSGANVLTF. The CDR3 DNA is TGTGCCAGCAGTGAAGGAATGGGAGGGGTCAGCTCTGGGGCCAACGTCCTGACTTTC.

This chain joins TRBV21-1 and TRBJ2-7; the table assigns TRBD2, which was not confirmed against the DNA. TRBV21-1 is a pseudogene locus. The CDR3 is made up of 20 amino acids. The CDR3, as DNA: TGTGCCAGCAGCAAAGCGCCCCCAGGGACTAGCGGGAGAGGATACTACGAGCAGTACTTC. Translation gives CASSKAPPGTSGRGYYEQYF.

This chain uses TRBV7-2 with TRBJ2-7; 14 bases are a match to TRBD2. Germline V CDR1 and CDR2: SGHTA, FQGNSA. V lost 1 base and J lost 7; bases outside the gene matches: 0. This CDR3 is built from 14 residues. The CDR3 loop reads CASSLGLAGGEQYF. CDR3 sequence (DNA): TGTGCCAGCAGCTTAGGACTAGCGGGGGGGGAGCAGTACTTC. Combining the CDR3 with reference TRBV7-2 and TRBJ2-7 gives the whole variable domain GAGVSQSPSNKVTEKGKDVELRCDPISGHTALYWYRQSLGQGLEFLIYFQGNSAPDKSGLPSDRFSAERTGGSVSTLTIQRTQQEDSAVYLCASSLGLAGGEQYFGPGTRLTVT.